This TCR beta chain originates from a study of blood T cells in healthy people across ages. A second PCR, run for roughly 7 to 11 cycles, used a sample-barcoded 5' primer plus a J-beta primer mix. One entry per CDR3 protein, called by TCRdb with MiXCR from the 5' RACE reads. The sample contains 1 million or so distinct CDR3 sequences, 40% to 55% of which appear only once. Germline V gene data show CDR1 as SGHVS and CDR2 as FQNEAQ. V dropped 5 bases and J dropped 1; count of bases not matched to a gene: 5. The length of the CDR3 is 16 residues. This receptor was identified in a woman aged 60-70 years in good health. V and J are TRBV7-8 and TRBJ2-2, with 9 bases identical to TRBD2. Sequenced sample: blood. The CDR3 reads CASSLPTSGNTGELFF. The CDR3 region has the DNA TGTGCCAGCAGCCTCCCGACTAGCGGGAACACCGGGGAGCTGTTTTTT.